This TCR beta chain was identified in a study of T cells in women clearing cervical HPV infection. The wider study: Women with histologically confirmed HPV16-related CIN3 or worse, 2 with invasive cancer, served as cases. Case blood was drawn when the lesion was first found; control blood after infection became undetectable. The study, taken as a whole, reports: TRBV6-7 abundance was lower in cases than controls (around 0.1% versus 0.15%).

Cervical HPV DNA detected by MY09/MY11 PCR, typed by dot-blot. Points on this clone: Its specificity is unknown. The junction departs from the called germline gene at one end, perhaps through a read error. Sequencing ends 3 residues short of the CDR3 end; the germline J gene provides the rest.

Some clones are missing from TCRdb's copy, which holds only in-frame ones; the method was immunoSEQ multiplex PCR. Here the sample table reports under 30,000 clones. There are 14 residues in the CDR3. The gene calls are TRBV12-3 or TRBV12-4 and TRBJ2-5; D gene unclear. The clonotype originates from a woman between 18 and 69 years old with a cervical HPV16 infection that either progressed to CIN3+ or cleared (not recorded which). The sequencing input was blood buffy coat. The CDR3 loop is CASAARSPQGTQYF. The DNA read from the CDR3 is TGTGCCAGCGCGGCGAGGTCCCCCCAAGGGACC.